Given below is one T cell receptor beta chain in context. These data belong to a study of T cell responses to AZD1222 COVID-19 vaccine. Profiling relied on immunoSEQ multiplex PCR, and the TCRdb table lists in-frame clones only, not all of them. Among 100,000 to 150,000 clones, approximately 85% were seen once, and the ten largest hold 3.5% to 5.5%. The sequence was collected from an adult who received the AZD1222 COVID-19 vaccine. Sequenced material: peripheral blood, taken 28 days after the second AZD1222 dose.

CDR3 residues: CASSRKVGAYEQYF. CDR3 DNA sequence: TGTGCCAGCAGCCGCAAAGTAGGGGCCTACGAGCAGTACTTC. The rearrangement links TRBV3-1 (or the pseudogene TRBV3-2) to TRBJ2-7; D may be TRBD1 (5 bases). CDR1 and CDR2 from the germline V gene are LGHDT and YNNKEL (reference sequence). Trimming pared 4 bases from V and 2 bases from J, leaving 12 bases between. This CDR3 region has 14 residues.